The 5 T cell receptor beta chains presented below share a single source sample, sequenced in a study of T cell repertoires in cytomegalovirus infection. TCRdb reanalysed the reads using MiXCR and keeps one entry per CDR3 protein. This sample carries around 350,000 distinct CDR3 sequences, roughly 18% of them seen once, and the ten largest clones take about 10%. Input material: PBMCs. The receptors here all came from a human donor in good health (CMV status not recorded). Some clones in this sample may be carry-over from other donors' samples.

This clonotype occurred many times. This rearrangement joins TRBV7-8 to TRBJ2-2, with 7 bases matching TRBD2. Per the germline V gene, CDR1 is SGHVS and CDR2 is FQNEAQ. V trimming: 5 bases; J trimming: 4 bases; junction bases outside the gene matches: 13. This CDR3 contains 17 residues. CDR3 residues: CASSPRMSGGSTGELFF. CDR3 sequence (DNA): TGTGCCAGCAGCCCCCGCATGTCAGGCGGGAGCACCGGGGAGCTGTTTTTT.

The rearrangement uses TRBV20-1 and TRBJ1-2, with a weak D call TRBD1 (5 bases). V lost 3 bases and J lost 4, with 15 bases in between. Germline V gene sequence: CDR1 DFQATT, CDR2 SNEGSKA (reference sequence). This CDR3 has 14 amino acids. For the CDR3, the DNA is TGCAGTGCTAGTAGCCCGGGTCAGGGCTATGGCTACACCTTC. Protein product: CSASSPGQGYGYTF.

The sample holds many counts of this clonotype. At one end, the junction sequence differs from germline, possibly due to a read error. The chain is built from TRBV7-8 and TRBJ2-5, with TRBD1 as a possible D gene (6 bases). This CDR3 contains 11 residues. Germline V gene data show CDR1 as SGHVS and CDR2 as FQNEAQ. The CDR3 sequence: CASSAWGPRGF. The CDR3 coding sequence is TGTGCCAGCAGCGCCTGGGGGCCGAGGGGCTTC.

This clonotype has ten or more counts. CDR3 loop: CASSQDYFGAAPLHF. DNA of the CDR3: TGTGCCAGCAGCCAAGATTACTTCGGGGCAGCACCCCTCCACTTT. The chain recombines TRBV4-2 with TRBJ1-6; tentatively, D is TRBD1 (5 bases). The CDR3 spans 15 residues. Trimming cost V 0 bases and J 11 bases, with 14 bases left between them. CDR1 LGHNA and CDR2 YNFKEQ come from the germline V gene.

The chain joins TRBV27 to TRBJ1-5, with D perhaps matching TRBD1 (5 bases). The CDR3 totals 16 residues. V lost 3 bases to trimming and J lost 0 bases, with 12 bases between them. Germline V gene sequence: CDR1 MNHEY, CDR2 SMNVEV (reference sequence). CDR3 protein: CASSFKGPYSNQPQHF. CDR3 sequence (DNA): TGTGCCAGCAGTTTTAAGGGACCTTATAGCAATCAGCCCCAGCATTTT.